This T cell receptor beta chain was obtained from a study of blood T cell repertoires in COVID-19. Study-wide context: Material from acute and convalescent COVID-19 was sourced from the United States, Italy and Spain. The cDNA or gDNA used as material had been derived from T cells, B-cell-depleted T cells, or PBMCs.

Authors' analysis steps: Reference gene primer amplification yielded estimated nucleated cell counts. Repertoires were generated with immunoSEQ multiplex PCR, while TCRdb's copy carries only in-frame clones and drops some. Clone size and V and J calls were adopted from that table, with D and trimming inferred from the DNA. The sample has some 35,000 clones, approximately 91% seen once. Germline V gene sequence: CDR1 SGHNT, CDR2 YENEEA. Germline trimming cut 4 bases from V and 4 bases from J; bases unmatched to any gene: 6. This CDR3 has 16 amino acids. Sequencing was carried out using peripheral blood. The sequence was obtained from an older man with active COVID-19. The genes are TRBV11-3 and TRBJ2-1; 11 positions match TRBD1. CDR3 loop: CASSSAGTGGYNEQFF. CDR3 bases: TGTGCCAGCAGCTCCGCCGGGACAGGGGGATACAATGAGCAGTTCTTC.